The subject of this entry is one T cell receptor (beta chain). Antigen: not known. This entry is derived from a study of vaccination and CD4 T cells after COVID-19. Looking at the study overall: Participants received two doses of either BNT162b2 or mRNA-1273 vaccine. From HCoV-229E, HCoV-OC43, HCoV-NL63 and SARS-CoV-2, overlapping spike peptides were used to stimulate the cells.

The study sequenced cultured CD4+ T cell DNA using the Oncomine TCR Beta short-read assay. TCRdb reanalysed the PCR reads using MiXCR and keeps one entry per CDR3 protein. The table records about 12,000 distinct CDR3 sequences, approximately 82% of them present only once. Germline CDR1 is GTSNPN and CDR2 is SVGIG (reference sequence). The CDR3 runs 11 residues. The V gene lost 4 bases and the J gene lost 4 bases, with 7 bases spanning the gap. This sample's treatment: roughly ten-day PBMC culture with coronavirus spike peptide pools or control peptides (ViraFEST assay). The culture of around 2 million PBMCs per well included 8 to 10 IU/ml IL-2 and roughly 10 ug/ml peptide pools.

This TCR derives from a human donor who had recovered from COVID-19. The sample comprised CD4+ T cells from blood, cultured in vitro. The chain couples TRBV30 to TRBJ2-5; the D gene is possibly TRBD1 (5 bases). The CDR3 bases are TGTGCCTGGATGGGGCCAGAGACCCAGTACTTC. Its protein product is CAWMGPETQYF. Variable domain in full (rest from reference TRBV30 and TRBJ2-5): SQTIHQWPATLVQPVGSPLSLECTVEGTSNPNLYWYRQAAGRGLQLLFYSVGIGQISSEVPQNLSASRPQDRQFILSSKKLLLSDSGFYLCAWMGPETQYFGPGTRLLVL.